This T cell receptor beta chain originates from a study of blood T cell repertoires in COVID-19. Turning to the study itself: T cells, B-cell-depleted T cells, or PBMCs provided the cDNA or gDNA that served as material.

In the original processing: Amplification with reference gene primers provided the estimates of nucleated cell counts. Clones were read by immunoSEQ multiplex PCR, and TCRdb kept only the in-frame ones, dropping some. The DNA gave D and trimming, while V, J and clone size come from that table. The data contain approximately 280,000 clones, nearly 90% of them singletons. The CDR3 totals 13 residues. The V gene's germline CDR1 is LNHDA and CDR2 SQIVND (reference sequence). Between the trimmed V and J ends, which lost 5 bases and 5 bases, there was a span of 7 bases. Recruitment covered under 25 US areas and drew participants whose ages spanned about 18 to 90 years. Allocation to cohorts depended on clinical history reported by the participants.

The chain joins TRBV19 to TRBJ1-6; D remains ambiguous. The sequencing sample was made of PBMCs or T cells enriched from blood (not recorded which). This TCR was sampled from a young woman with acute COVID-19. This chain's CDR3 is CASSREDNSPLHF. The CDR3 nucleotides are TGTGCCAGTAGTCGGGAGGATAATTCACCCCTCCACTTT.